This T cell receptor (beta chain) came from a study of blood T cell repertoires in COVID-19. Study summary: Specimens from acute and convalescent COVID-19 originated in the United States, Italy and Spain.

CDR1 and CDR2 from the germline V gene are GTSNPN and SVGIG (reference sequence). The CDR3 extends over 13 amino acids. With V trimmed by 5 bases and J by 9 bases, 10 bases remained unmatched. Produced via immunoSEQ multiplex PCR; TCRdb's table is partial and in-frame only. The data contain around 59,000 clones, 88% of them seen just once; the ten biggest clones take up approximately 4.3%. The rearrangement links TRBV30 to TRBJ2-4; 7 positions match TRBD2. The specimen sequenced was peripheral blood. The clonotype originates from a man in his sixties with acute or convalescent COVID-19. CDR3: CAWEGGVDGIQYF. CDR3 coding DNA: TGTGCCTGGGAGGGAGGGGTGGATGGCATTCAGTACTTC.